Listed below are T cell receptor beta chains from one sample, sequenced in a study of shared T cell receptors in the human thymus. Measured with immunoSEQ multiplex PCR; TCRdb has only the in-frame clones, and not every one. The profile shows about 610,000 clones, 70% to 90% of them singletons. This sample was shared with a second study, whose subject was human thymus T cells.

Sequencing was carried out using thymocytes. Receptor source: a boy in the first two years of life with a congenital heart defect. Each CDR3 is given with its conserved first and last residue. The D gene is left open where the match is weak. Clone size, where shown, is once, few, many, or a class for clones that have expanded.

size	length	J	V	D	CDR3	DNA
NA	16	TRBJ2-2	TRBV6-1	TRBD1	CASSEFLGQGAGELFF	TGTGCCAGCAGTGAATTCCTGGGACAGGGGGCCGGGGAGCTGTTTTTT
NA	17	TRBJ2-1	TRBV7-9	TRBD2	CASSLDWREDSYNEQFF	TGTGCCAGCAGCTTGGATTGGCGGGAGGATTCCTACAATGAGCAGTTCTTC
NA	16	TRBJ2-1	TRBV30	NA	CAWSKLTGPLGNEQFF	TGTGCCTGGAGTAAACTCACAGGGCCTTTAGGCAATGAGCAGTTCTTC
NA	13	TRBJ1-5	TRBV4-2	NA	CASSQVNARPQHF	TGTGCCAGCAGCCAAGTCAACGCGAGGCCCCAGCATTTT
NA	12	TRBJ2-1	TRBV29-1	NA	CSFIGEPNEQFF	TGCAGCTTTATCGGGGAGCCCAATGAGCAGTTCTTC
NA	16	TRBJ2-1	TRBV4-2	NA	CASSQGWRDGRGEQFF	TGTGCCAGCAGCCAAGGGTGGAGGGATGGACGAGGTGAGCAGTTCTTC
NA	17	TRBJ1-3	TRBV15	TRBD1	CATSNRGGPSSGNTIYF	TGTGCCACCAGCAACCGAGGGGGCCCGAGCTCTGGAAACACCATATATTTT
NA	11	TRBJ1-2	TRBV7-9	NA	CASLSRGGYTF	TGTGCCAGCCTTAGCCGGGGGGGCTACACCTTC
NA	14	TRBJ1-2	TRBV5-4	NA	CASSLDTGRRGYTF	TGTGCCAGCAGCTTGGATACCGGGAGGAGGGGCTACACCTTC
NA	17	TRBJ2-2	TRBV14	NA	CASSHPFLGTNTGELFF	TGTGCCAGCAGCCACCCGTTTCTGGGCACGAACACCGGGGAGCTGTTTTTT
NA	10	TRBJ2-7	TRBV20-1	NA	CSATSYEQYF	TGCAGTGCAACAAGCTACGAGCAGTACTTC
NA	15	TRBJ1-3	TRBV30	NA	CAWTTPRGSGNTIYF	TGTGCCTGGACCACCCCCAGGGGCTCTGGAAACACCATATATTTT
NA	14	TRBJ1-4	TRBV2	NA	CASSAGLYNEKLFF	TGTGCCAGCAGTGCGGGACTCTATAATGAAAAACTGTTTTTT
NA	15	TRBJ2-7	TRBV7-8	TRBD2	CASSLGGRAFSEQYF	TGTGCCAGCAGCTTAGGGGGGAGGGCCTTCAGCGAGCAGTACTTC
NA	18	TRBJ1-5	TRBV18	NA	CASSPRPGTTGGVQPQHF	TGTGCCAGCTCACCACGGCCCGGGACAACCGGGGGGGTTCAGCCCCAGCATTTT
NA	15	TRBJ2-7	TRBV19	NA	CASSPGGGFTHEQYF	TGTGCCAGTAGTCCAGGTGGAGGGTTTACCCACGAGCAGTACTTC
once	16	TRBJ1-3	TRBV29-1	TRBD1	CSVEVHPRGPGNTIYF	TGCAGCGTTGAAGTCCACCCCAGGGGGCCCGGAAACACCATATATTTT
NA	15	TRBJ1-4	TRBV6-1	NA	CASSEPTPPAEKLFF	TGTGCCAGCAGTGAACCGACACCTCCCGCTGAAAAACTGTTTTTT
NA	15	TRBJ2-3	TRBV4-3	NA	CASSQDPGSTDTQYF	TGCGCCAGCAGCCAAGACCCAGGAAGCACAGATACGCAGTATTTT
NA	14	TRBJ2-3	TRBV29-1	TRBD2	CSASTSGCTDTQYF	TGCAGCGCCTCCACTAGCGGTTGCACAGATACGCAGTATTTT
once	17	TRBJ2-1	TRBV7-3	TRBD2	CASSLKPREGHIYEQFF	TGTGCCAGCAGCTTAAAACCACGGGAGGGCCATATCTATGAGCAGTTCTTC
NA	11	TRBJ2-1	TRBV20-1	NA	CSARGLPGQFF	TGCAGTGCTAGAGGACTCCCCGGGCAGTTCTTC
NA	15	TRBJ2-1	TRBV6-4	NA	CASSDVSGSYNEQFF	TGTGCCAGCAGTGACGTAAGCGGATCCTACAATGAGCAGTTCTTC
once	16	TRBJ2-2	TRBV6-4	TRBD2	CASSQKREDDTGELFF	TGTGCCAGCAGTCAAAAGCGGGAGGACGACACCGGGGAGCTGTTTTTT
NA	14	TRBJ2-7	TRBV27	NA	CASSPASSSYEQYF	TGTGCCAGCAGTCCAGCGTCCAGCTCCTACGAGCAGTACTTC
NA	13	TRBJ2-7	TRBV5-1	NA	CASSLTQDYEQYF	TGCGCCAGCAGTTTGACCCAGGACTACGAGCAGTACTTC
NA	15	TRBJ1-2	TRBV9	TRBD1	CASSNGDRGVYGYTF	TGTGCCAGCAGCAACGGGGACAGGGGGGTCTATGGCTACACCTTC
NA	15	TRBJ2-7	TRBV14	TRBD1	CASSQGHGTDDEQYF	TGTGCCAGCAGCCAAGGGCACGGGACAGACGACGAGCAGTACTTC
NA	18	TRBJ2-7	TRBV27	TRBD1	CASSPSSKRGWTGDEQYF	TGTGCCAGCAGTCCAAGCTCCAAAAGGGGGTGGACAGGGGACGAGCAGTACTTC
NA	15	TRBJ2-7	TRBV5-6	TRBD2	CASSTEREGSYEQYF	TGTGCCAGCAGCACGGAGCGGGAGGGGTCCTACGAGCAGTACTTC
NA	17	TRBJ1-5	TRBV30	NA	CAWSVRLVDKPNQPQHF	TGTGCCTGGAGTGTACGGCTAGTAGATAAACCCAATCAGCCCCAGCATTTT
NA	15	TRBJ2-2	TRBV11-2	NA	CASSLLRKYTGELFF	TGTGCCAGCAGCTTACTGCGGAAATACACCGGGGAGCTGTTTTTT
once	14	TRBJ2-7	TRBV2	NA	CASSEGASSYEQYF	TGTGCCAGCAGTGAAGGGGCCAGCTCCTACGAGCAGTACTTC
NA	14	TRBJ1-2	TRBV5-6	NA	CASSLERQLYGYTF	TGTGCCAGCAGCTTGGAACGACAGCTCTATGGCTACACCTTC
NA	12	TRBJ1-2	TRBV2	NA	CASTGTNYGYTF	TGTGCCAGCACGGGGACTAACTATGGCTACACCTTC
NA	15	TRBJ2-3	TRBV29-1	NA	CSVEDFTRNIDTQYF	TGCAGCGTTGAAGATTTCACCAGAAACATAGATACGCAGTATTTT
NA	13	TRBJ1-2	TRBV27	NA	CDSSLDPRYGYTF	TGTGACAGCAGTTTAGATCCGCGCTATGGCTACACCTTC